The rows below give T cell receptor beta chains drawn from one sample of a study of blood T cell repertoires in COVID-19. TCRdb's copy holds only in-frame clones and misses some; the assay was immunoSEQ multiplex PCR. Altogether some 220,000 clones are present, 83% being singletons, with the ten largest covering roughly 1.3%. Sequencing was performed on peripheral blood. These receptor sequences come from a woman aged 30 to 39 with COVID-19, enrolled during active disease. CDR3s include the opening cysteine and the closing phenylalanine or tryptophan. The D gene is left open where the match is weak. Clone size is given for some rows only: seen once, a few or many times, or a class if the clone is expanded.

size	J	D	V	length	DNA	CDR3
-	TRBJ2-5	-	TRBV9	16	TGTGCCAGCAGCGTTCGACAGGACACACGACAAGAGACCCAGTACTTC	CASSVRQDTRQETQYF
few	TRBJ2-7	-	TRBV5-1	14	TGCGCCAGCAGCTTTCCCCGGGTTTTCTACGAGCAGTACTTC	CASSFPRVFYEQYF
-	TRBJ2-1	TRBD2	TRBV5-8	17	TGTGCCAGCAGCCCCGGACTAGCGGGGGGGTCCTACAATGAGCAGTTCTTC	CASSPGLAGGSYNEQFF
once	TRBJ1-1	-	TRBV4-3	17	TGCGCCAGCAGCCAAGGGGACAACTTCCCCATGAACACTGAAGCTTTCTTT	CASSQGDNFPMNTEAFF
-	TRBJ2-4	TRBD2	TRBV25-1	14	TGTGCCAGCAGTTTTGGGGGGGGCAAAAACATTCAGTACTTC	CASSFGGGKNIQYF
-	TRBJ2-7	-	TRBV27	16	TGTGCCAGCAGACCAAGAGGAGCGGGTCTTAACTACGAGCAGTACTTC	CASRPRGAGLNYEQYF
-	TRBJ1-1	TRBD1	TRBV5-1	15	TGCGCCAGCAGCTCCTTCGACAGGGGATTCACTGAAGCTTTCTTT	CASSSFDRGFTEAFF
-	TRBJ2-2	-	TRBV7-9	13	TGTGCCAGCAGCTTCTATGACATCGGGGAGCTGTTTTTT	CASSFYDIGELFF
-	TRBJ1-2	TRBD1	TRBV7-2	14	TGTGCCAGCAGCCAGGTGACAGGGATGGGTGGCTACACCTTC	CASSQVTGMGGYTF
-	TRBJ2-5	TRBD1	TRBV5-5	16	TGTGCCAGCAGCTTGTCCGGACAGGGGGTTCAAGAGACCCAGTACTTC	CASSLSGQGVQETQYF
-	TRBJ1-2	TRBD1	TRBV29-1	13	TGCAGCGTTCCTCGAACAGGGGTCTATGGCTACACCTTC	CSVPRTGVYGYTF
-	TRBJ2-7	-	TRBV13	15	TGTGCCAGCAGCTTAGGGATGGGAGGAAACTACGAGCAGTACTTC	CASSLGMGGNYEQYF
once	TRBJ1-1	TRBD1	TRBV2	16	TGTGCCAGCAGTGAAGCGGACAGGGGACGGAACACTGAAGCTTTCTTT	CASSEADRGRNTEAFF
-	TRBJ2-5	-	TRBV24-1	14	TGTGCCACCAGTGATTCCGGAAGAGGAGAGACCCAGTACTTC	CATSDSGRGETQYF
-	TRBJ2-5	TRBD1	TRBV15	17	TGTGCCACCAGCAGACTGGGACAGGGCTTCTGGGAAGAGACCCAGTACTTC	CATSRLGQGFWEETQYF
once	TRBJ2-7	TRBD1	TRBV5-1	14	TGCGCCAGCAGGATGGGACAGGGGGGCTACGAGCAGTACTTC	CASRMGQGGYEQYF
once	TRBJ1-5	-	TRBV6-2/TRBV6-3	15	TGTGCCAGCAGTCCCGGGGAGGGAAAGGTCAAGCCCCAGCATTTT	CASSPGEGKVKPQHF
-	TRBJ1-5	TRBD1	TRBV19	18	TGTGCCAGTAGTATAGACCCTGGACAGGGACACAGCAATCAGCCCCAGCATTTT	CASSIDPGQGHSNQPQHF
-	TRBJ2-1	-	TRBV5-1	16	TGCGCCAGCAGCTTGGTAGGGGGAGGGTCTTACAATGAGCAGTTCTTC	CASSLVGGGSYNEQFF
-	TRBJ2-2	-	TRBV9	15	TGTGCCAGCAGCTCAATAGGAGGGAACACCGGGGAGCTGTTTTTT	CASSSIGGNTGELFF
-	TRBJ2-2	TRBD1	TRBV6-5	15	TGTGCCAGCAAGAAGACAGGGCGAGTGGACGGGGAGCTGTTTTTT	CASKKTGRVDGELFF
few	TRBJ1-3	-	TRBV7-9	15	TGTGCCAGCAGCTTCGGAGGAGGTCCTGGAAACACCATATATTTT	CASSFGGGPGNTIYF
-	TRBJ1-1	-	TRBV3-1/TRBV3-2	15	TGTGCCAGCGCCACCCCGGGTCGGTTAAACACTGAAGCTTTCTTT	CASATPGRLNTEAFF
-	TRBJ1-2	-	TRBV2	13	TGTGCCAGCATGGCCCAGGGCTTTGGCGGCTACACCTTC	CASMAQGFGGYTF
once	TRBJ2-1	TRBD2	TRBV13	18	TGTGCCAGCAGCTTAGGAGGACTAGCGGGAGCGTCCTACAATGAGCAGTTCTTC	CASSLGGLAGASYNEQFF
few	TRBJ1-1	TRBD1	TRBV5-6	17	TGTGCCAGCAGCCCAGGGGGGTCGGGGTCAATGAACACTGAAGCTTTCTTT	CASSPGGSGSMNTEAFF
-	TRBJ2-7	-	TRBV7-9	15	TGTGCCAGCACCCCAAGGGGGGGAGCGACCTACGAGCAGTACTTC	CASTPRGGATYEQYF
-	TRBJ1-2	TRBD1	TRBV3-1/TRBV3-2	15	TGTGCCAGCAGCCAATTTTCGGGACAGGGTGGAGGCTACACCTTC	CASSQFSGQGGGYTF
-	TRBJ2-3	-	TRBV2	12	TGTGCCAGCAGGTACAGGGAGACCGCCCCGTATTTT	CASRYRETAPYF
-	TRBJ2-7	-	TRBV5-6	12	TGTGCCAGCAGCCGCGGGGTATACGAGCAGTACTTC	CASSRGVYEQYF
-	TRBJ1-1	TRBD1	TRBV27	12	TGTGCCAGCAGGGGACAGGGCACTGAAGCTTTCTTT	CASRGQGTEAFF
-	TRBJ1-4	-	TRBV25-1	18	TGTGCCAGCGCGAAGGGCAGGGATGCCCTGTCAACTAATGAAAAACTGTTTTTT	CASAKGRDALSTNEKLFF
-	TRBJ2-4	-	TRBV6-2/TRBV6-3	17	TGTGCCAGCAGCTCGCCTAGGAGGGGAGCAACCAAAAACATTCAGTACTTC	CASSSPRRGATKNIQYF
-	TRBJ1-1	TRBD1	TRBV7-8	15	TGTGCCAGCAGCGACGGACAGGGGATCACCACTGAAGCTTTCTTT	CASSDGQGITTEAFF
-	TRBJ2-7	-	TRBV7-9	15	TGTGCCAGCAGCTCCCCTGGGGCAGGAGGGCACGAGCAGTACTTC	CASSSPGAGGHEQYF
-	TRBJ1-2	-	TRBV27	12	TGTGCCAGCAGTTCTCGGGTCGGAGGCTACACCTTC	CASSSRVGGYTF
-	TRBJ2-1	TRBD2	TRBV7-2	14	TGTGCCAGCAGCTTGGGACTAGAATACAATGAGCAGTTCTTC	CASSLGLEYNEQFF
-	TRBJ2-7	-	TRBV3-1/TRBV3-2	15	TGTGCCAGCAGCCAAGTTGCGAGCGGTTCCTACGAGCAGTACTTC	CASSQVASGSYEQYF
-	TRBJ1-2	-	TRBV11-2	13	TGTGCCAGCAGCTTAGAGACAGACTATGGCTACACCTTC	CASSLETDYGYTF
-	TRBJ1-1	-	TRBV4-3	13	TGCGCCAGCAGCCAAGTTGGGGGGGTTCGGGCTTTCTTT	CASSQVGGVRAFF